The clone carrying this T cell receptor beta chain is termed medium-sized. This entry comes from a study of HIV-infected patients and healthy controls. Losses at the gene ends were 8 bases for V and 0 bases for J; bases not matched to a gene: 6. This CDR3 has 16 amino acids. Germline loops: CDR1 ENHRY, CDR2 SYGVKD. Follow-up blood was drawn about 14 weeks, roughly three months, after antiretroviral therapy began. Whole blood was used without fractionation, so all unsorted peripheral T cells were included. About 450 ng RNA was reverse transcribed with alpha and beta constant-region primers. Alpha and beta chain libraries were made separately by chain-specific third strand synthesis with multiplexing indices. The SP2 site served as the priming point for second strand synthesis. TCRdb re-called the 5' RACE reads through MiXCR, storing one row per CDR3 protein. The sample has about 8,600 distinct CDR3 sequences, over 7.5% seen once.

This sample comprised blood, obtained during antiretroviral therapy. The receptor comes from an adult with HIV infection. The V and J genes are TRBV10-3 and TRBJ2-6; 8 nucleotides agree with TRBD1. This CDR3 reads CAIGAGGHSGANVLTF. For the CDR3, the DNA is TGTGCCATCGGGGCAGGGGGCCACTCTGGGGCCAACGTCCTGACTTTC.